The following is a T cell receptor (beta chain) sequence with its context. The data originate from a study of T cells in tuberculosis. Measured with immunoSEQ multiplex PCR; TCRdb has only the in-frame clones, and not every one. This table has 50,000 or so clones, over 75% appearing once. Thawed, overnight-rested PBMC were stained with GMM-loaded CD1B tetramer, viability dye and anti-CD3, then sorted. The CD1B tetramers carried C32 glucose monomycolate purified from Rhodococcus equi. The sequenced material came from CD1b-GMM tetramer-negative cells sorted from PBMCs. This clonotype was sampled from an adult woman with latent tuberculosis.

The CDR3 sequence: CASSLPWTSGGDNEQFF. DNA for the CDR3: TGTGCCAGCAGCTTACCTTGGACTAGCGGGGGGGACAATGAGCAGTTCTTC. The gene calls are TRBV7-3 and TRBJ2-1; 15 bases align to TRBD2. From germline, CDR1 is SGHTA and CDR2 FQGTGA. V shed 2 bases, J shed 5 bases, and the junction held 4 bases outside the gene matches. CDR3 size: 17 residues.